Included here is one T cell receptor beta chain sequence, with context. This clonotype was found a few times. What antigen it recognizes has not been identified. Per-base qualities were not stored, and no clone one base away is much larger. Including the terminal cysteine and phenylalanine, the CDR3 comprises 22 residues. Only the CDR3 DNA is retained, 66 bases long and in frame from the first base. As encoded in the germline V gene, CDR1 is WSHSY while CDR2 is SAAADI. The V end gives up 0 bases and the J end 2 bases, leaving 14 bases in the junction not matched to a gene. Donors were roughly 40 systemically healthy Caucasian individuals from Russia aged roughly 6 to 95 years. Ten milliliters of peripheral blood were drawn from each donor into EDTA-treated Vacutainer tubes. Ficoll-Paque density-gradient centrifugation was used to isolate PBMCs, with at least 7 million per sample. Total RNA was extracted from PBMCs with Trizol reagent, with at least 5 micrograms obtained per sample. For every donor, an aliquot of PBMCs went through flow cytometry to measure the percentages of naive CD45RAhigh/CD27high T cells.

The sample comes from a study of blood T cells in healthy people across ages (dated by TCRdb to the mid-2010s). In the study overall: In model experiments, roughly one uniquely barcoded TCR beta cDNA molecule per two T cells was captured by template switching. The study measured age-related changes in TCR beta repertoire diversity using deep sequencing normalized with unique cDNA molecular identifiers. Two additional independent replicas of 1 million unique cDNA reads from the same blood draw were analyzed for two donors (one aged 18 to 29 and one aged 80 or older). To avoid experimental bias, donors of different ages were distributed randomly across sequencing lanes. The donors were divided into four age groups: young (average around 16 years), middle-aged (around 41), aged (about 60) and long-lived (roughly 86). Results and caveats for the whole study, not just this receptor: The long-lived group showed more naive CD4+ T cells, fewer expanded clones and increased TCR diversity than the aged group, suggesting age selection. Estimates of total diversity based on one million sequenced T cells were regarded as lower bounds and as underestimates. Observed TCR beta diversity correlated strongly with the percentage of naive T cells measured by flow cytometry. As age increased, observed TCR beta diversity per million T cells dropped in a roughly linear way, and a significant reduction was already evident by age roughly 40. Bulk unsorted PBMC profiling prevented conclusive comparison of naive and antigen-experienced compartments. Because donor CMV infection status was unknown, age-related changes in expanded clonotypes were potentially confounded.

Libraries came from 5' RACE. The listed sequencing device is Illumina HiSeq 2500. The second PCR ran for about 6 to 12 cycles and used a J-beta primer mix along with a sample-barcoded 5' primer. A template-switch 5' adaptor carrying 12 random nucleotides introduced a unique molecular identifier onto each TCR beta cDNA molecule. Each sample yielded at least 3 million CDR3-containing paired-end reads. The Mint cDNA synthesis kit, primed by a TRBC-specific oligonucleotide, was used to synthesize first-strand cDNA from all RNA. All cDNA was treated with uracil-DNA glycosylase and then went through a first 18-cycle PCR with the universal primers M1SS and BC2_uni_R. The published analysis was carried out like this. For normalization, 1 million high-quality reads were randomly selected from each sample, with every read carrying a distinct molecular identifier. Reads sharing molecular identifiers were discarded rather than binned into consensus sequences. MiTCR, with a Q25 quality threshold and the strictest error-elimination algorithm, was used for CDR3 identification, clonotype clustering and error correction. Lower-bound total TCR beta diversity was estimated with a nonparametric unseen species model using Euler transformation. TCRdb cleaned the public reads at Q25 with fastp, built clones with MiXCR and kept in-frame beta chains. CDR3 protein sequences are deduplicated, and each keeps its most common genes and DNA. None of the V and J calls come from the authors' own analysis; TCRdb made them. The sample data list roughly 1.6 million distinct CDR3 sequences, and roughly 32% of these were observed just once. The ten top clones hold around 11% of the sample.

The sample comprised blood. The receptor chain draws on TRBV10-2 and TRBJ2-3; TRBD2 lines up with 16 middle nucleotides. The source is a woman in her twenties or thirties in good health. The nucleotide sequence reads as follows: TGCGCCAGCAGTGAGTCCCCCCGGGGGACTAGCGGGGGGGCCCCGGTCACAGATACGCAGTATTTT. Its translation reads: CASSESPRGTSGGAPVTDTQYF.